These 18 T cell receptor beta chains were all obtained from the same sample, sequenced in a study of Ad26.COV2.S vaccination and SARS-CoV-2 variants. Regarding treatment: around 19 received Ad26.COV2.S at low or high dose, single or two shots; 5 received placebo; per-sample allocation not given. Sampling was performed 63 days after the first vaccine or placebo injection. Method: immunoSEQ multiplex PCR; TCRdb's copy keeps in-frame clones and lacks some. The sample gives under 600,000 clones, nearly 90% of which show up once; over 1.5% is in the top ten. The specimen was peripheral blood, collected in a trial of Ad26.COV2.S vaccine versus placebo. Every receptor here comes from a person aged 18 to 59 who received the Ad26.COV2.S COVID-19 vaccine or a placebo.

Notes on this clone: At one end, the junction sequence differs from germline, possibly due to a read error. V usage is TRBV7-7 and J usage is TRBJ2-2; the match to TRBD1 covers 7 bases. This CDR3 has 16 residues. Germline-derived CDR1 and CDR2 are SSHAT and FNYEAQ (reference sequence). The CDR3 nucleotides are TGTGCTAGCAGCCCCTTTGCCCAGGGGGTGCCCGGGGAGCTGTTTTTT. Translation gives CASSPFAQGVPGELFF.

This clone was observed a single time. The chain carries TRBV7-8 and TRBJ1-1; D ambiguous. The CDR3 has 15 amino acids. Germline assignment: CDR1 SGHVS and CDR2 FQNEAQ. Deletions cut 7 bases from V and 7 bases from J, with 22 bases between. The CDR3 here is CASTNQPRRVFEAFF. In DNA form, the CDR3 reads TGTGCCAGCACTAATCAACCCCGACGAGTGTTTGAAGCTTTCTTT.

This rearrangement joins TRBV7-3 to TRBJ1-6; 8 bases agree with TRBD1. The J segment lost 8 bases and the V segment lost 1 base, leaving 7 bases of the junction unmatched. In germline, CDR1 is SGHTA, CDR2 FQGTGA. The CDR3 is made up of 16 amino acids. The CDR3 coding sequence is TGTGCCAGCAGCTTAATTCTGCCAGGGGGCGATTCACCCCTCCACTTT. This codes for CASSLILPGGDSPLHF.

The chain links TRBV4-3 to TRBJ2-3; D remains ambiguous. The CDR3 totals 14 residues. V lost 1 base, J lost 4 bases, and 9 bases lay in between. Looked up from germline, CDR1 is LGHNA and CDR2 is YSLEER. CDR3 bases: TGCGCCAGCAGCCAAGTGAAGGGCTCAGATACGCAGTATTTT. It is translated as CASSQVKGSDTQYF.

In DNA form, the CDR3 reads TGTGCCAGCAGTTGGACCGGGACAGGAAATTCACCCCTCCACTTT. This sequence encodes CASSWTGTGNSPLHF. V gene TRBV6-5 combines with J gene TRBJ1-6, with TRBD1 matching 8 bases. Germline-derived CDR1 and CDR2 are MNHEY and SVGAGI. There are 15 residues in the CDR3. J gave up 7 bases and V 4 bases, and 6 bases lay outside the gene matches.

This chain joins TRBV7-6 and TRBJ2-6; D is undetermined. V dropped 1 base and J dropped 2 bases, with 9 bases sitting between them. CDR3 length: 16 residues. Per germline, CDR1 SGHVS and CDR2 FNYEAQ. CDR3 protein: CASSLVPSAGANVLTF. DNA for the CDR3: TGTGCCAGCAGCTTAGTTCCCAGCGCTGGGGCCAACGTCCTGACTTTC. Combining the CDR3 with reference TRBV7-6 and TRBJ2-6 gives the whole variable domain GAGVSQSPRYKVTKRGQDVALRCDPISGHVSLYWYRQALGQGPEFLTYFNYEAQQDKSGLPNDRFSAERPEGSISTLTIQRTEQRDSAMYRCASSLVPSAGANVLTFGAGSRLTVL.

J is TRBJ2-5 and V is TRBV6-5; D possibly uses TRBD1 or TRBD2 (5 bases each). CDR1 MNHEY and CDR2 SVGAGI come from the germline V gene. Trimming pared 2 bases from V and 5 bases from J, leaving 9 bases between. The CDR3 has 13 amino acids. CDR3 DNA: TGTGCCAGCAGTTACGGGGGAATGGAGACCCAGTACTTC. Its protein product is CASSYGGMETQYF.

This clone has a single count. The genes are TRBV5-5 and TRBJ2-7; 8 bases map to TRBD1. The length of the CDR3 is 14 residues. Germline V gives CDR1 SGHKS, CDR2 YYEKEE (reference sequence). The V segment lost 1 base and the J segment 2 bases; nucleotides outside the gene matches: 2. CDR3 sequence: CASSLWGQAYEQYF. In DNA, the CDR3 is TGTGCCAGCAGCTTGTGGGGACAGGCCTACGAGCAGTACTTC. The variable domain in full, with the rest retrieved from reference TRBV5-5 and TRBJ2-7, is DAGVTQSPTHLIKTRGQQVTLRCSPISGHKSVSWYQQVLGQGPQFIFQYYEKEERGRGNFPDRFSARQFPNYSSELNVNALLLGDSALYLCASSLWGQAYEQYFGPGTRLTVT.

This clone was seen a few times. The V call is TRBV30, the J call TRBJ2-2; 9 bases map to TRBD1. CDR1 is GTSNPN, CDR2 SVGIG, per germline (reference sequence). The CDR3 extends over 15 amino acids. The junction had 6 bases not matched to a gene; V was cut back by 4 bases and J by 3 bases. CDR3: CAWNRRDRDTGELFF. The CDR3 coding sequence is TGTGCCTGGAACCGCCGGGACAGGGACACCGGGGAGCTGTTTTTT.

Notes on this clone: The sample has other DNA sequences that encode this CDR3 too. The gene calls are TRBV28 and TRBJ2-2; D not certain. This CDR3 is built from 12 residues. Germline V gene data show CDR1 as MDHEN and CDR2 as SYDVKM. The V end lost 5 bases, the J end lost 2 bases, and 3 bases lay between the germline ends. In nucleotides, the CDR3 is TGTGCCAGCAGTCTAAACACCGGGGAGCTGTTTTTT. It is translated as CASSLNTGELFF.

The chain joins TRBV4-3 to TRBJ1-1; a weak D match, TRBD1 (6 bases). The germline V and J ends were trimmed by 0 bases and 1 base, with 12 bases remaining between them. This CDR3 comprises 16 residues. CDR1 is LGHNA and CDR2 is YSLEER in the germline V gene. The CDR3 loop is CASSQDVGGKNTEAFF. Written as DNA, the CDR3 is TGCGCCAGCAGCCAAGATGTGGGGGGCAAGAACACTGAAGCTTTCTTT.

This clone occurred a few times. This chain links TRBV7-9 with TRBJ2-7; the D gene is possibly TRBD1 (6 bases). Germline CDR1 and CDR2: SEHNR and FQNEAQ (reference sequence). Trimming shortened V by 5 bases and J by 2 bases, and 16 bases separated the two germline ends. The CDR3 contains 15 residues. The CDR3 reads CASSIYRAPTYEQYF. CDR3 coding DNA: TGTGCCAGCAGCATCTACAGGGCCCCCACCTACGAGCAGTACTTC.

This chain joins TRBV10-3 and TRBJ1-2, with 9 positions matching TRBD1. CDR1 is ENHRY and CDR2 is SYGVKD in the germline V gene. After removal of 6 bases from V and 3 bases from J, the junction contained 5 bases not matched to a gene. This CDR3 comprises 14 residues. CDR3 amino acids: CAISSTGGDYGYTF. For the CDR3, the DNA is TGTGCCATCAGCAGTACAGGGGGCGACTATGGCTACACCTTC.

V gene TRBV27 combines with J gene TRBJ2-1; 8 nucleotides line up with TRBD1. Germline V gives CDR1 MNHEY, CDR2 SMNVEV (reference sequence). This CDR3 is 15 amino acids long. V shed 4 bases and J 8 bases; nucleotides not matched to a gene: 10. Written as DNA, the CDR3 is TGTGCCAGCAGTTCCGGGACAGGTAGGATCTATGAGCAGTTCTTC. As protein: CASSSGTGRIYEQFF.

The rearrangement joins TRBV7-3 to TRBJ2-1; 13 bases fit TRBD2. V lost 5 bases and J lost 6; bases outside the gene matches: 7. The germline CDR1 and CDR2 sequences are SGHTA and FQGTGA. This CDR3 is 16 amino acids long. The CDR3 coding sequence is TGTGCCAGCAGCACCCTACTAGCGGGAGGGCTCAATGAGCAGTTCTTC. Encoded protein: CASSTLLAGGLNEQFF.

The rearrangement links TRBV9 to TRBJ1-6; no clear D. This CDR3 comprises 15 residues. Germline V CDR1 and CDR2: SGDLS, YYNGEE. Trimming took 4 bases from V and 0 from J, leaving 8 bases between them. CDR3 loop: CASSKQSSYNSPLHF. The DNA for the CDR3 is TGTGCCAGCAGCAAACAGAGCTCCTATAATTCACCCCTCCACTTT. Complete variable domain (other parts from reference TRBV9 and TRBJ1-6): DSGVTQTPKHLITATGQRVTLRCSPRSGDLSVYWYQQSLDQGLQFLIQYYNGEERAKGNILERFSAQQFPDLHSELNLSSLELGDSALYFCASSKQSSYNSPLHFGNGTRLTVT.

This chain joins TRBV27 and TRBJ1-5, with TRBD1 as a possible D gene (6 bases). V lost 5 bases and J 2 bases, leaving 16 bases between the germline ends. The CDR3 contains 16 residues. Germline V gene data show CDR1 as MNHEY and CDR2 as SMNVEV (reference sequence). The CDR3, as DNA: TGTGCCAGCAGTCTCTCACAGGGTTCGGGCAATCAGCCCCAGCATTTT. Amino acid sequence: CASSLSQGSGNQPQHF.

The CDR3 sequence: CAISESLGQLNTEAFF. As DNA, the CDR3 is TGTGCCATCAGTGAGTCCTTGGGACAGTTGAACACTGAAGCTTTCTTT. The chain uses TRBV10-3 and TRBJ1-1, with 7 bases that match TRBD1. Germline V gives CDR1 ENHRY, CDR2 SYGVKD. CDR3 size: 16 residues. After removal of 0 bases from V and 0 bases from J, the junction contained 4 bases not matched to a gene.